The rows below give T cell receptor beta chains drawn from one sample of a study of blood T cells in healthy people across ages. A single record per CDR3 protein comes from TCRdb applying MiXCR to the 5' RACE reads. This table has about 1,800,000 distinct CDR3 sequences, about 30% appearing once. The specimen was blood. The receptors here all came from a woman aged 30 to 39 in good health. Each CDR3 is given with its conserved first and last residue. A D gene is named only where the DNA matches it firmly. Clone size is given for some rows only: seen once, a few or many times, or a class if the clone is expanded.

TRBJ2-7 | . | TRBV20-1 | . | TGCAGTGCTAGTGACAGGACCCAAAGCTCCTACGAGCAGTACTTC | CSASDRTQSSYEQYF
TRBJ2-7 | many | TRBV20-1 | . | TGCAGTGCCCTCCCGGGACGAGGAGGCGGGGACGAGCAGTACTTC | CSALPGRGGGDEQYF
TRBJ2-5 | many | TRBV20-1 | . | TGCAGTGCTTTTTACACCGGGCACAGGTACCAAGAGACCCAGTACTTC | CSAFYTGHRYQETQYF
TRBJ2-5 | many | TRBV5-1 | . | TGCGCCAGCAGGACGGGACGGGAGAAAGAGACCCAGTACTTC | CASRTGREKETQYF
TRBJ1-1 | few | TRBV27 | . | TGTGCCAGCAGTCCGGAAGCGGGCCGCACTGAAGCTTTCTTT | CASSPEAGRTEAFF
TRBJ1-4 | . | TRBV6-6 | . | TGTGCCAGCAGTTACCCTCCGCGGGGGGGAGAAAAACTGTTTTTT | CASSYPPRGGEKLFF
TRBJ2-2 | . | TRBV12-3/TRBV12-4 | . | TGTGCCAGCAGTTTACTACTCTTAGGGTCCGGGGAGCTGTTTTTT | CASSLLLLGSGELFF
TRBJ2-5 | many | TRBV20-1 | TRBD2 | TGCAGTGCTCCCGAGACTAGCGGGAGCGGAGAGACCCAGTACTTC | CSAPETSGSGETQYF
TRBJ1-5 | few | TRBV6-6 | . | TGTGCCAGCAGTTCACTCGGGGCAGGGTATCAGCCCCAGCATTTT | CASSSLGAGYQPQHF
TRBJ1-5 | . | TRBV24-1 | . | TGTGCCACCAGTGATTTGGAAGGTGCGGATGACCAGCCCCAGCATTTT | CATSDLEGADDQPQHF
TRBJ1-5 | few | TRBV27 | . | TGTGCCAGCTGCCCGACTGGTCTGGGGCAGCCCCAGCATTTT | CASCPTGLGQPQHF
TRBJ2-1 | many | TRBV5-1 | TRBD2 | TGCGCCAGCAGCCGCCAAAGGACTAGCGGAGTCAATGAGCAGTTCTTC | CASSRQRTSGVNEQFF
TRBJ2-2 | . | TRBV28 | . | TGTGCCAGCAGAACCCAACGGGTCAGGGTGGATGACACCGGGGAGCTGTTTTTT | CASRTQRVRVDDTGELFF
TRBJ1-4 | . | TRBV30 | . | TGTGCCGGGAGACTAATACAGACGGAAAAACTGTTTTTT | CAGRLIQTEKLFF
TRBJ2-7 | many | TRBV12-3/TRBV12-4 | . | TGTGCCAGCAGTTTTCGTCGGATACTCTACGAGCAGTACTTC | CASSFRRILYEQYF
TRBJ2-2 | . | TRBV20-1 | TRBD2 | TGCAGCGCTGCTACGGGGGCCGGGACTAGAGTCACCGGGGAGCTGTTTTTT | CSAATGAGTRVTGELFF
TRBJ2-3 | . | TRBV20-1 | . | TGCAGTGCTATCGGGGTTTATCTCACAGATACGCAGTATTTT | CSAIGVYLTDTQYF
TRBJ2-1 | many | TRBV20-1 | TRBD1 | TGCAGTGCTAGAGATTACAGGGGCCGATACAATGAGCAGTTCTTC | CSARDYRGRYNEQFF
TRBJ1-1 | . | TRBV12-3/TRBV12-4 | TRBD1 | TGTGCCAGCAGTTCAGGACAGGGGAGGCGGCACACTGAAGCTTTCTTT | CASSSGQGRRHTEAFF
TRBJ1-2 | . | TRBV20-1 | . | TGCAGTGCTACGCCACAGAGGTGGGATGGCTACACCTTC | CSATPQRWDGYTF
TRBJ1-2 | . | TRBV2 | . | TGTGCCAGCAGTGAAGCGGCCCAGGGAGGCTATGGCTACACCTTC | CASSEAAQGGYGYTF
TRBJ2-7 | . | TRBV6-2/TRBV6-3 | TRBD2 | TGTGCCAGCAGGGGACTAGCAACGCGCGAGCAGTACTTC | CASRGLATREQYF
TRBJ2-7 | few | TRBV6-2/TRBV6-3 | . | TGTGCCAGCAGTCTCCGGGGGTCGGACCTAAGCTCCTACGAGCAGTACTTC | CASSLRGSDLSSYEQYF
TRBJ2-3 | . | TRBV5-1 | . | TGCGCCAGCAGCTTGAGGTCCGTCCCCGATACGCAGTATTTT | CASSLRSVPDTQYF
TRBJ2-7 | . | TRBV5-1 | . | TGCGCCAGCAGCACCGACAGGGAGGTCTACGAGCAGTACTTC | CASSTDREVYEQYF
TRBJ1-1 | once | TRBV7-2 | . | TGTGCCAGCAGCCGAGGAACAGTCATGGGCACTGAAGCTTTCTTT | CASSRGTVMGTEAFF
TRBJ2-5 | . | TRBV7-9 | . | TGTGCCAGCAACCGCCTTTATTCGGCCACCCAAGAGACCCGGTACTTC | CASNRLYSATQETRYF
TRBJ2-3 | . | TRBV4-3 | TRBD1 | TGCGCCAGCAGCCAAGAGGTACAGGGGAGCGCAGATACGCAGTATTTT | CASSQEVQGSADTQYF
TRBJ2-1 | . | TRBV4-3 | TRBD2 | TGCGCCAGCAGCCAAGGTGGGGCTAGCGGGACCCCGTACAATGAGCAGTTCTTC | CASSQGGASGTPYNEQFF
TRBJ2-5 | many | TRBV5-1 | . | TGCGCCAGCAGCTTGTGGACAGTGCAGGAGACCCAGTACTTC | CASSLWTVQETQYF
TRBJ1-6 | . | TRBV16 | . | TGTGCCAGCAGCCAATCAGGAGACCTGCGATCACCCCTCCACTTT | CASSQSGDLRSPLHF
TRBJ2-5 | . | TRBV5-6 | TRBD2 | TGTGCCAGCAGCTTGATAGCGGGAGACGAGACCCAGTACTTC | CASSLIAGDETQYF